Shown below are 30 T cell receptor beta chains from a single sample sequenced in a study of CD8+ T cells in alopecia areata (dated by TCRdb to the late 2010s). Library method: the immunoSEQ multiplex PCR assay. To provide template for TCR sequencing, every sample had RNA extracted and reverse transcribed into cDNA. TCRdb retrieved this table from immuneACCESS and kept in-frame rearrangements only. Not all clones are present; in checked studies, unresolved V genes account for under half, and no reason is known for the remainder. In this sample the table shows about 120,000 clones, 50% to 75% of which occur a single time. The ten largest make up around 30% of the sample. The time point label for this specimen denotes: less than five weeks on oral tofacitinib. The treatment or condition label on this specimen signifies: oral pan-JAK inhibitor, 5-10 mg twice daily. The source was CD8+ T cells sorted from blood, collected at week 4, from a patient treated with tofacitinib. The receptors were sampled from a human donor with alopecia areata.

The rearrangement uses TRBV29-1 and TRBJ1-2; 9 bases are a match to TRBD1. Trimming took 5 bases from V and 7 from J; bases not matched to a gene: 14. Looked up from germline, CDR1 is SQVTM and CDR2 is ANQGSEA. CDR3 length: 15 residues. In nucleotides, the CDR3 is TGCAGCGTTCCCGATTCGACAGGGGGGGACTCTGGCTACACCTTC. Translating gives CSVPDSTGGDSGYTF.

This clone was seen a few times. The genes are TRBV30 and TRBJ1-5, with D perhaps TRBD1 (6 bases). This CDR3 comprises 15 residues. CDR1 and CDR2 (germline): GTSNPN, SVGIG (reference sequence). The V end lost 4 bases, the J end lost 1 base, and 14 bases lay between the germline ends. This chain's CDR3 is CAWTPRGQSNQPQHF. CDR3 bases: TGTGCCTGGACTCCACGGGGGCAGAGCAATCAGCCCCAGCATTTT.

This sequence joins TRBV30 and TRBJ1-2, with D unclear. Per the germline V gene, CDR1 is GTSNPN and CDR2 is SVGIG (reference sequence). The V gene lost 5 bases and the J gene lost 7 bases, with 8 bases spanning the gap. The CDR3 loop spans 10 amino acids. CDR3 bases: TGTGCCTGGTTCGGGAGTGGCTACACCTTC. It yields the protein CAWFGSGYTF.

CDR3 in amino acids: CSVEGGFIVADTQYF. The DNA for the CDR3 is TGCAGCGTTGAAGGGGGCTTCATAGTGGCAGATACGCAGTATTTT. The chain joins TRBV29-1 to TRBJ2-3; D is perhaps TRBD1 (5 bases). V lost 1 base to trimming and J lost 4 bases, with 15 bases between them. Germline V CDR1 and CDR2: SQVTM, ANQGSEA. This CDR3 has 15 residues.

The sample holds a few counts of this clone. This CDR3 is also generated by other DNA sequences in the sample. The CDR3 sequence is CASSLVGEETQYF. In DNA, the CDR3 is TGCGCCAGCAGCTTGGTTGGGGAAGAGACCCAGTACTTC. The chain is built from TRBV5-1 and TRBJ2-5; no clear D gene. Trimming took off 0 bases at V and 3 bases at J, with 6 bases between the two ends. The germline gives CDR1 SGHRS, CDR2 YFSETQ. This CDR3 region has 13 residues.

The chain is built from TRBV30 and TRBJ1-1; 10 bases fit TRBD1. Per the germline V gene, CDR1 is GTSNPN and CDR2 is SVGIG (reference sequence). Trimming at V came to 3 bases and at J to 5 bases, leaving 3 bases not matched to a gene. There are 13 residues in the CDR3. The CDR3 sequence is CAWRGQGRTEAFF. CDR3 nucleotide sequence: TGTGCCTGGAGGGGACAGGGGCGAACTGAAGCTTTCTTT.

DNA for the CDR3: TGTGCCACCAGCAATCCGGGACAGGCCTACGAGCAGTACTTC. This translates into CATSNPGQAYEQYF. The gene calls are TRBV15 and TRBJ2-7, with TRBD1 matching 8 bases. J was trimmed by 2 bases and V by 4 bases; bases with no gene match: 4. Looked up from germline, CDR1 is LNHNV and CDR2 is YYDKDF (reference sequence). The CDR3 has 14 amino acids.

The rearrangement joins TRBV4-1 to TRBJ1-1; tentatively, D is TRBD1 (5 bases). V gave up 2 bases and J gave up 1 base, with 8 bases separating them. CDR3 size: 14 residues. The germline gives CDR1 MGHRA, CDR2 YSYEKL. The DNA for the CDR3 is TGCGCCAGCAGCCAAAAAACAGGGAACACTGAAGCTTTCTTT. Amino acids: CASSQKTGNTEAFF.

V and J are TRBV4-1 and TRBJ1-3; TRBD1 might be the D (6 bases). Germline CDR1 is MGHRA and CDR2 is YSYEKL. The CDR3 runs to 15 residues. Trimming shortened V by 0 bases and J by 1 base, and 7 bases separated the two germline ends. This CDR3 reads CASSQDRGSGNTIYF. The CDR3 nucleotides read TGCGCCAGCAGCCAAGACAGGGGATCTGGAAACACCATATATTTT.

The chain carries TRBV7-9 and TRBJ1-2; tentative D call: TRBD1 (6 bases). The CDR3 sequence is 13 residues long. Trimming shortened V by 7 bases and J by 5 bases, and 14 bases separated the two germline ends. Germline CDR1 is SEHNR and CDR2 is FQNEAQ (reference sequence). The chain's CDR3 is CASTPRGPYGYTF. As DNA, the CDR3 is TGTGCCAGCACCCCCAGGGGACCGTATGGCTACACCTTC.

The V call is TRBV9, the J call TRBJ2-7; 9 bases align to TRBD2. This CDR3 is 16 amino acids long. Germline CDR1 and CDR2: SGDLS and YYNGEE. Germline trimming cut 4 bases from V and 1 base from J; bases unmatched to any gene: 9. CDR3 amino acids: CASSPRGRGGSYEQYF. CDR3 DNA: TGTGCCAGCAGCCCCCGCGGGCGGGGGGGATCCTACGAGCAGTACTTC.

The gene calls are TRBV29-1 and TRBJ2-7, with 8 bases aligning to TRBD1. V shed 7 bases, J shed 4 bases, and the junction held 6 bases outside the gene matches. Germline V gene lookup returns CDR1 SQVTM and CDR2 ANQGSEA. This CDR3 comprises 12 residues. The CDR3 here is CSARDRPYEQYF. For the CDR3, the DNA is TGCAGCGCGAGGGACAGGCCATACGAGCAGTACTTC.

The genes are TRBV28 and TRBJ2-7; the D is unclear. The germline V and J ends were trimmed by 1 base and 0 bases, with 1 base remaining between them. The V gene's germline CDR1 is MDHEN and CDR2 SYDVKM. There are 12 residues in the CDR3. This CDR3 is CASSLFSYEQYF. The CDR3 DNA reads TGTGCCAGCAGTTTATTCTCCTACGAGCAGTACTTC.

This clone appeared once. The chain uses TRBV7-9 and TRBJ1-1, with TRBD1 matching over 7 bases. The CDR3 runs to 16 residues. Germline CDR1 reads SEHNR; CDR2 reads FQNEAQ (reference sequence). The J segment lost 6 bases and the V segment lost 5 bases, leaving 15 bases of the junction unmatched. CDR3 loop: CASSPKGEGGSAEAFF. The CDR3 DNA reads TGTGCCAGCAGCCCCAAAGGGGAAGGGGGCAGCGCTGAAGCTTTCTTT.

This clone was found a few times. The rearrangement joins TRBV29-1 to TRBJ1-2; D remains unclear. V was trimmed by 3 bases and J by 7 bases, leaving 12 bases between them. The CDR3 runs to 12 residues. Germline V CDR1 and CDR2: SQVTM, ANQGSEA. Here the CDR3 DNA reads TGCAGCGTTGAGGGCAATGAGGGTGGCTACACCTTC. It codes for CSVEGNEGGYTF.

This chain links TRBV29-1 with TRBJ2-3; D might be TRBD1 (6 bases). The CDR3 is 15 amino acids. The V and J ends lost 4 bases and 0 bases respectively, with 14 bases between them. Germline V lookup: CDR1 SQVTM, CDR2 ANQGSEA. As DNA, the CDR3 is TGCAGCGTTGTAACAGGGACAACTAGCACAGATACGCAGTATTTT. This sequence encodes CSVVTGTTSTDTQYF.

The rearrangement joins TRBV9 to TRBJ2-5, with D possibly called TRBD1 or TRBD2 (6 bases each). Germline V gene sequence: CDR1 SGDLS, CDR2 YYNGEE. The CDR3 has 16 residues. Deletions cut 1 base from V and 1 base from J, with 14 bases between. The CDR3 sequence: CASSVKPQGGQETQYF. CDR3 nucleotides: TGTGCCAGCAGCGTAAAACCACAGGGAGGCCAAGAGACCCAGTACTTC.

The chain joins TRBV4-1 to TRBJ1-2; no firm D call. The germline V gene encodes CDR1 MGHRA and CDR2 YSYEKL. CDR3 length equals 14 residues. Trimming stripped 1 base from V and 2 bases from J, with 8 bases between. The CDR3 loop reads CASSQGTANYGYTF. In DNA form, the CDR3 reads TGCGCCAGCAGCCAAGGGACGGCAAACTATGGCTACACCTTC.

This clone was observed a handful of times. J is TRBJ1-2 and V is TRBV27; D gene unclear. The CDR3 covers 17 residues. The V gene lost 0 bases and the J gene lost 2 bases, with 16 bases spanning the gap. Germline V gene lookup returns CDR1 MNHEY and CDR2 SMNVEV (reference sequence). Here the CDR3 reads CASSLSSLGGVNYGYTF. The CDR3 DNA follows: TGTGCCAGCAGTTTATCCTCCCTAGGAGGAGTCAACTATGGCTACACCTTC.

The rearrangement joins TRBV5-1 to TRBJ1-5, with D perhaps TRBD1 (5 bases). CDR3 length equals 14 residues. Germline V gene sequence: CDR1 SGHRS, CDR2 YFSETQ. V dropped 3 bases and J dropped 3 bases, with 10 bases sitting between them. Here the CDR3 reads CASSWDGHNQPQHF. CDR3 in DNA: TGCGCCAGCAGCTGGGACGGACACAATCAGCCCCAGCATTTT.

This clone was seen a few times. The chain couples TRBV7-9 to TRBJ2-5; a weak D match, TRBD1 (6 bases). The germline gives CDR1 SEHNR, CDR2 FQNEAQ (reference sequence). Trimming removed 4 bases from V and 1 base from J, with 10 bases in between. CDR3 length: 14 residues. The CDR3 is CASSSDSSQETQYF. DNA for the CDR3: TGTGCCAGCAGCTCGGACAGCAGCCAAGAGACCCAGTACTTC. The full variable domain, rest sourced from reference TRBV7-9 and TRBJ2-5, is DTGVSQNPRHKITKRGQNVTFRCDPISEHNRLYWYRQTLGQGPEFLTYFQNEAQLEKSRLLSDRFSAERPKGSFSTLEIQRTEQGDSAMYLCASSSDSSQETQYFGPGTRLLVL.

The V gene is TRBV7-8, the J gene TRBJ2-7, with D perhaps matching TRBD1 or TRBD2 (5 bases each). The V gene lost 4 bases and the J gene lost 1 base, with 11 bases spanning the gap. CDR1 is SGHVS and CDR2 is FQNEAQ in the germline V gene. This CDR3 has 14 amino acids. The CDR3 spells CASSSGTESYEQYF. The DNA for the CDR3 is TGTGCCAGCAGCTCCGGGACGGAATCCTACGAGCAGTACTTC.

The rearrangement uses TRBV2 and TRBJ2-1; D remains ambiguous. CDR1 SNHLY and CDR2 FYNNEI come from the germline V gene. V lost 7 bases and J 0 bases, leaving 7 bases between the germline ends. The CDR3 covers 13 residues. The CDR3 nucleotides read TGTGCCAGCAAGGGTAGCTCCTACAATGAGCAGTTCTTC. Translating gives CASKGSSYNEQFF. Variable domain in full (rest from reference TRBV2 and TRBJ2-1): EPEVTQTPSHQVTQMGQEVILRCVPISNHLYFYWYRQILGQKVEFLVSFYNNEISEKSEIFDDQFSVERPDGSNFTLKIRSTKLEDSAMYFCASKGSSYNEQFFGPGTRLTVL.

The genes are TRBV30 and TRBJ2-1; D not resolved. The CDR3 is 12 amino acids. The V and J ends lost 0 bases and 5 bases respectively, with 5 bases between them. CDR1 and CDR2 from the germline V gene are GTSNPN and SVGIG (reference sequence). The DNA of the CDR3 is TGTGCCTGGAGTGTACAGAACAATGAGCAGTTCTTC. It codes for CAWSVQNNEQFF.

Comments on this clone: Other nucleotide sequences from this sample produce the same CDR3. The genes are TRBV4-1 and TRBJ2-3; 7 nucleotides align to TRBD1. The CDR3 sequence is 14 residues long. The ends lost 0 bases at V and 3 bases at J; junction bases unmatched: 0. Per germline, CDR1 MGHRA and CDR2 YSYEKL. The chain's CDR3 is CASSQEQGTDTQYF. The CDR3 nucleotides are TGCGCCAGCAGCCAAGAACAGGGGACAGATACGCAGTATTTT.

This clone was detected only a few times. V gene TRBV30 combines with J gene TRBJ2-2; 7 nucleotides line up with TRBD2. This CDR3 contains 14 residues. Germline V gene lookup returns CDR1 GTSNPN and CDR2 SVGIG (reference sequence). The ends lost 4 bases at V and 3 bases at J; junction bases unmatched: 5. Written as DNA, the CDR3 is TGTGCCTGGATGGTGCTAGCGGACACCGGGGAGCTGTTTTTT. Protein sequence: CAWMVLADTGELFF. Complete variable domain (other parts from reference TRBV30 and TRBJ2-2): SQTIHQWPATLVQPVGSPLSLECTVEGTSNPNLYWYRQAAGRGLQLLFYSVGIGQISSEVPQNLSASRPQDRQFILSSKKLLLSDSGFYLCAWMVLADTGELFFGEGSRLTVL.

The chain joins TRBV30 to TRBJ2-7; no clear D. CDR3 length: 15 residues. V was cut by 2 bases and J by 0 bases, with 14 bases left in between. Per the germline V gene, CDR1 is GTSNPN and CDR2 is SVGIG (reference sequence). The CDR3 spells CAWSPLDPLSYEQYF. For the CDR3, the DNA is TGTGCCTGGAGTCCCCTGGACCCCCTCTCCTACGAGCAGTACTTC.

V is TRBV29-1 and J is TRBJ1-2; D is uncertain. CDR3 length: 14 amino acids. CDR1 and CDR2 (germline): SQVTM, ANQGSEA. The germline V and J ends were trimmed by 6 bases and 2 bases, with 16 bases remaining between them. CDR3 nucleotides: TGCAGCGTCCTGGACGGGTCGACGAACTATGGCTACACCTTC. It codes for CSVLDGSTNYGYTF. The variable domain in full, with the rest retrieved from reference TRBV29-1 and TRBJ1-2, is SAVISQKPSRDICQRGTSLTIQCQVDSQVTMMFWYRQQPGQSLTLIATANQGSEATYESGFVIDKFPISRPNLTFSTLTVSNMSPEDSSIYLCSVLDGSTNYGYTFGSGTRLTVV.

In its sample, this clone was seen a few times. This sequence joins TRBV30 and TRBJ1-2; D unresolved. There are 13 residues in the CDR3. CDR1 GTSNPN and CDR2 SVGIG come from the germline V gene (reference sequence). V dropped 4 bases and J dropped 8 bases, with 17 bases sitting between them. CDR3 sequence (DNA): TGTGCCTGGACGGATGGGAGATTGGAGGGCTACACCTTC. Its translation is CAWTDGRLEGYTF. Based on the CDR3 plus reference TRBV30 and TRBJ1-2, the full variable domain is SQTIHQWPATLVQPVGSPLSLECTVEGTSNPNLYWYRQAAGRGLQLLFYSVGIGQISSEVPQNLSASRPQDRQFILSSKKLLLSDSGFYLCAWTDGRLEGYTFGSGTRLTVV.

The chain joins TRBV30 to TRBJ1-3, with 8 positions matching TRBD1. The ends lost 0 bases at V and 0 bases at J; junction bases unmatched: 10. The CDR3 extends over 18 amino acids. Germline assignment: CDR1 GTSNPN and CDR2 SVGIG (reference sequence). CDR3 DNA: TGTGCCTGGAGTGTTTTCAGGGGGCCTCACCTCTCTGGAAACACCATATATTTT. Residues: CAWSVFRGPHLSGNTIYF.